The next 18 T cell receptor beta chains were all read from a single sample in a study of blood T cells in healthy people across ages. PCR was performed a second time for about 7 to 11 cycles using a sample-barcoded 5' primer and a J-beta primer mix. Via MiXCR, TCRdb re-called the 5' RACE reads, giving one row per CDR3 protein. The repertoire holds roughly 1.6 million distinct CDR3 sequences, with roughly 32% as singletons. The sequenced material came from blood. The receptors derive from a woman in her twenties or thirties in good health.

This clonotype has more than one count but fewer than ten. V usage is TRBV12-3 or TRBV12-4 and J usage is TRBJ2-1; D may correspond to TRBD1 or TRBD2 (6 bases each). With 1 base removed from V and 8 bases from J, the gap between germline ends came to 18 bases. The length of the CDR3 is 16 residues. Here the CDR3 reads CASSLDGGHLGDEQFF. CDR3 nucleotides: TGTGCCAGCAGTTTAGACGGGGGCCACCTAGGGGATGAGCAGTTCTTC.

The gene calls are TRBV29-1 and TRBJ2-5; no firm D call. The CDR3 runs to 15 residues. Trimming left V 1 base short and J 11 bases short, with 23 bases between. Germline lookup yields CDR1 SQVTM and CDR2 ANQGSEA. CDR3 nucleotide sequence: TGCAGCGTTGAAGCGACGAGAGCTAGGTTAGGTGAGCAGTACTTC. Translating gives CSVEATRARLGEQYF.

This clonotype appeared many times. J is TRBJ2-6 and V is TRBV20-1; D is unclear. Germline V lookup: CDR1 DFQATT, CDR2 SNEGSKA (reference sequence). Trimming took off 6 bases at V and 0 bases at J, with 15 bases between the two ends. The CDR3 has 16 amino acids. The CDR3 region is CSARPGPSSGANVLTF. The CDR3 DNA follows: TGCAGTGCCCGCCCCGGCCCGAGCTCTGGGGCCAACGTCCTGACTTTC.

This clonotype has just a few counts. The rearrangement links TRBV15 to TRBJ1-2; D remains unclear. CDR1 LNHNV and CDR2 YYDKDF come from the germline V gene (reference sequence). This CDR3 has 16 amino acids. The V gene lost 0 bases and the J gene lost 3 bases, with 14 bases spanning the gap. This CDR3 is CATSRDRPSRDYGYTF. CDR3 coding DNA: TGTGCCACCAGCAGAGATCGTCCTTCGAGAGACTATGGCTACACCTTC.

Turning to this clonotype: A much larger clone sits a single nucleotide away, making a read error possible. The chain employs TRBV29-1 and TRBJ2-5; 9 bases map to TRBD1. The germline V gene encodes CDR1 SQVTM and CDR2 ANQGSEA. Trimming cost V 4 bases and J 9 bases; bases outside gene matches: 12. The CDR3 is 14 residues long. This CDR3 is CSVVRQGEYGSQYF. CDR3 sequence (DNA): TGCAGCGTTGTAAGACAGGGGGAGTATGGGTCCCAGTACTTC.

This clonotype was recorded at least ten times. The rearrangement links TRBV29-1 to TRBJ2-5; D unresolved. The germline CDR1 and CDR2 sequences are SQVTM and ANQGSEA. This CDR3 comprises 12 residues. Trimming shortened V by 5 bases and J by 2 bases, and 9 bases separated the two germline ends. CDR3 loop: CSVFQGQETQYF. The DNA of the CDR3 is TGCAGCGTTTTCCAAGGGCAAGAGACCCAGTACTTC.

This chain uses TRBV7-2 with TRBJ1-5; no firm D call. Germline V CDR1 and CDR2: SGHTA, FQGNSA. Trimming pared 3 bases from V and 6 bases from J, leaving 21 bases between. CDR3 length equals 17 residues. CDR3 sequence (DNA): TGTGCCAGCAGCTTCCCCCTCCTGGTGGAGGGTTGTCAGCCCCAGCATTTT. Translating it yields CASSFPLLVEGCQPQHF.

This clonotype was seen a handful of times. One end of the junction is discordant with germline, which a read error may explain. This chain uses TRBV28 with TRBJ2-1; 9 bases map to TRBD1. The CDR3 runs 16 residues. The germline gives CDR1 MDHEN, CDR2 SYDVKM. The CDR3 nucleotides read TGTGCCAGCAGTCCCTATACAGGGGGCTCCCACAATGAGCAGTTCTTC. Its translation is CASSPYTGGSHNEQFF. The full variable domain, in which reference TRBV28 and TRBJ2-1 provide the parts outside the CDR3, is DVKVTQSSRYLVKRTGEKVFLECVQDMDHENMFWYRQDPGLGLRLIYFSYDVKMKEKGDIPEGYSVSREKKERFSLILESASTNQTSMYLCASSPYTGGSHNEQFFGPGTRLTVL.

J is TRBJ2-7 and V is TRBV14; D is perhaps TRBD1 (6 bases). This CDR3 is 16 amino acids long. Germline V gene sequence: CDR1 SGHDN, CDR2 FVKESK. V lost 0 bases and J lost 2, with 14 bases in between. CDR3 nucleotide sequence: TGTGCCAGCAGCCAAGATCTGGGGACAAGGACCTACGAGCAGTACTTC. Protein product: CASSQDLGTRTYEQYF.

The chain is built from TRBV5-1 and TRBJ2-2; D remains unclear. CDR1 is SGHRS, CDR2 YFSETQ, per germline. V was shortened by 6 bases and J by 5 bases, with 14 bases between the two germline ends. The length of the CDR3 is 14 residues. The CDR3 region is CASMAASGTGELFF. In nucleotides, the CDR3 is TGCGCCAGCATGGCGGCTAGTGGTACCGGGGAGCTGTTTTTT.

This clonotype was seen a handful of times. The gene calls are TRBV6-2 or TRBV6-3 and TRBJ2-5; 13 bases are a match to TRBD2. After removal of 6 bases from V and 0 bases from J, the junction contained 10 bases not matched to a gene. CDR1 is MNHEY, CDR2 SVGEGT, per germline. This CDR3 region has 18 residues. This CDR3 reads CASRRLAGGSLYQETQYF. DNA of the CDR3: TGTGCCAGCAGACGACTAGCGGGGGGCAGCTTGTACCAAGAGACCCAGTACTTC.

CDR3 in DNA: TGTGCCAGCTCACCAATACCCGGGTCCCAAGAGACCCAGTACTTC. Amino acid sequence: CASSPIPGSQETQYF. The gene calls are TRBV18 and TRBJ2-5; D call uncertain. Germline values: CDR1 KGHSH, CDR2 LQKENI. V was cut by 2 bases and J by 1 base, with 11 bases left in between. The CDR3 is 15 residues long.

This clonotype showed up just a few times. V and J are TRBV20-1 and TRBJ2-3; D could derive from TRBD1 or TRBD2 (5 bases each). The CDR3 has 14 residues. Germline V gene lookup returns CDR1 DFQATT and CDR2 SNEGSKA (reference sequence). The CDR3 loop reads CCVRRDDSTDTQYF. The CDR3 DNA follows: TGCTGTGTTCGCCGGGACGATAGCACAGATACGCAGTATTTT.

This clonotype was picked up a small number of times. The chain is built from TRBV12-3 or TRBV12-4 and TRBJ1-1; 7 nucleotides match TRBD1. V was pared by 5 bases and J by 4 bases, with 1 base of the junction left unmatched. The CDR3 contains 12 residues. The CDR3: CASSGTATEAFF. In nucleotides, the CDR3 is TGTGCCAGCAGTGGGACAGCCACTGAAGCTTTCTTT.

This clonotype was picked up a small number of times. The rearrangement joins TRBV3-1 to TRBJ2-1; D remains ambiguous. Germline CDR1 reads LGHDT; CDR2 reads YNNKEL (reference sequence). Trimming left V 1 base short and J 3 bases short, with 13 bases between. CDR3 length: 16 residues. CDR3: CASSQGEGVSYNEQFF. CDR3 DNA sequence: TGTGCCAGCAGCCAAGGGGAAGGTGTGAGCTACAATGAGCAGTTCTTC.

This clonotype was observed a single time. CDR3 nucleotides: TGTGCCAGCAGCGTAGGGGGGGTGGGGGGCTACAATGAGCAGTTCTTC. This sequence encodes CASSVGGVGGYNEQFF. The chain couples TRBV9 to TRBJ2-1; possibly TRBD2 for D (6 bases). CDR1 is SGDLS, CDR2 YYNGEE, per germline. Trimming took off 0 bases at V and 3 bases at J, with 13 bases between the two ends. The CDR3 runs to 16 residues.

V gene TRBV3-1 combines with J gene TRBJ2-1; 10 bases fit TRBD2. V lost 0 bases and J lost 7; bases outside the gene matches: 6. Germline CDR1 LGHDT, CDR2 YNNKEL (reference sequence). CDR3 length equals 16 residues. The CDR3 reads CASSQDMASGGNEQFF. The CDR3 nucleotides read TGTGCCAGCAGCCAAGATATGGCTAGCGGGGGAAATGAGCAGTTCTTC.

This clonotype occurred a few times. The chain combines TRBV6-6 with TRBJ1-5; no definite D call. V was trimmed by 0 bases and J by 5 bases, leaving 14 bases between them. CDR3 length: 16 amino acids. Germline CDR1 and CDR2: MNHNY and SVGAGI (reference sequence). CDR3 amino acids: CASSYSLGMKDQPQHF. The DNA of the CDR3 is TGTGCCAGCAGTTACTCGCTGGGAATGAAGGATCAGCCCCAGCATTTT.